This passage covers 18 T cell receptor beta chains from one sample sequenced in a study of blood T cells in healthy people across ages. A second about 6 to 12 cycle PCR used barcoded and J-beta primers. TCRdb re-analysed the 5' RACE reads in MiXCR, keeping a single row per CDR3 protein. This table has over 950,000 distinct CDR3 sequences, roughly half appearing once. The sample taken for sequencing was blood. Source of these receptors: a woman in her sixties in good health.

V and J are TRBV20-1 and TRBJ2-5, with D hard to call. The end of the DNA fits TRBJ2-7 better, so the J call may be wrong. The CDR3 has 11 amino acids. The germline CDR1 and CDR2 sequences are DFQATT and SNEGSKA (reference sequence). Here the CDR3 DNA reads TGCAGTGCTAAGTCACAGTACGAGCAGTACTTC. Amino acid sequence: CSAKSQYEQYF.

The rearrangement links TRBV4-2 to TRBJ2-7; 14 bases map to TRBD2. Germline V CDR1 and CDR2: LGHNA, YNFKEQ. The CDR3 extends over 16 amino acids. Trimming cost V 4 bases and J 4 bases; bases outside gene matches: 6. CDR3 in amino acids: CASSLGTSGSGYEQYF. The CDR3 nucleotides are TGTGCCAGCAGCCTCGGGACTAGCGGGAGCGGGTACGAGCAGTACTTC.

This clonotype was seen only once. The chain links TRBV11-2 to TRBJ1-6; the D is unclear. V was shortened by 0 bases and J by 10 bases, with 7 bases between the two germline ends. The CDR3 extends over 13 amino acids. The V gene's germline CDR1 is SGHAT and CDR2 FQNNGV. The CDR3 nucleotides are TGTGCCAGCAGCTTAGATTTCCGGTCACCCCTCCACTTT. It encodes CASSLDFRSPLHF.

This chain uses TRBV2 with TRBJ1-4; D gene ambiguous. Germline CDR1 reads SNHLY; CDR2 reads FYNNEI. V was clipped by 10 bases and J by 8 bases, with 20 bases between them. This CDR3 has 14 residues. The chain's CDR3 is CATSNGVGGEKLFF. The CDR3 DNA sequence: TGTGCCACCTCAAACGGGGTGGGAGGAGAAAAACTGTTTTTT.

The chain combines TRBV4-1 with TRBJ2-3; unclear D gene. CDR1 MGHRA and CDR2 YSYEKL come from the germline V gene. CDR3 length equals 16 residues. Trimming pared 0 bases from V and 0 bases from J, leaving 10 bases between. CDR3 sequence (DNA): TGCGCCAGCAGCCAAGATAAAGGCAGAAGCACAGATACGCAGTATTTT. Protein sequence: CASSQDKGRSTDTQYF.

The gene calls are TRBV30 and TRBJ2-2; maybe TRBD1 (5 bases). The CDR3 runs to 15 residues. CDR1 and CDR2 from the germline V gene are GTSNPN and SVGIG (reference sequence). The V and J ends lost 4 bases and 0 bases respectively, with 12 bases between them. CDR3 sequence: CAWMQGTPNTGELFF. CDR3 in DNA: TGTGCCTGGATGCAGGGTACGCCGAACACCGGGGAGCTGTTTTTT.

The chain links TRBV5-1 to TRBJ2-6, with D uncertain. Trimming shortened V by 0 bases and J by 2 bases, and 9 bases separated the two germline ends. The CDR3 sequence is 16 residues long. CDR1 and CDR2 from the germline V gene are SGHRS and YFSETQ. The CDR3 region has the DNA TGCGCCAGCAGCTTGGTGGGGAACCCTGGGGCCAACGTCCTGACTTTC. Translated: CASSLVGNPGANVLTF.

This sequence joins TRBV28 and TRBJ2-7; D unclear. Germline V gene sequence: CDR1 MDHEN, CDR2 SYDVKM. V lost 2 bases to trimming and J lost 7 bases, with 9 bases between them. This CDR3 spans 12 amino acids. The CDR3: CASSLSPGEQYF. CDR3 nucleotide sequence: TGTGCCAGCAGTTTAAGCCCCGGGGAGCAGTACTTC.

The table lists this clonotype with a few counts. CDR3 in DNA: TGCGCCAGCAGCCAGGCGGAATTGGGGGACAGATACACAGATACGCAGTATTTT. Its protein product is CASSQAELGDRYTDTQYF. The chain joins TRBV4-3 to TRBJ2-3; 7 bases are shared with TRBD1. V trimming: 3 bases; J trimming: 2 bases; junction bases outside the gene matches: 14. CDR3 length equals 18 residues. Germline V gives CDR1 LGHNA, CDR2 YSLEER.

The chain couples TRBV2 to TRBJ1-4; D may be TRBD1 (5 bases). Trimming shortened V by 9 bases and J by 5 bases, and 22 bases separated the two germline ends. The CDR3 consists of 16 residues. Germline V gene data show CDR1 as SNHLY and CDR2 as FYNNEI. CDR3 amino acids: CASCRSGATRNEKLFF. In DNA form, the CDR3 reads TGTGCCAGTTGTCGTTCTGGGGCCACAAGGAATGAAAAACTGTTTTTT.

This clonotype was observed a few times. V and J are TRBV11-2 and TRBJ1-4, with D possibly matching TRBD1 (5 bases). CDR3 size: 14 residues. V was shortened by 6 bases and J by 5 bases, with 13 bases between the two germline ends. Germline V gives CDR1 SGHAT, CDR2 FQNNGV. The CDR3 spells CASSAGLVNEKLFF. The CDR3 region has the DNA TGTGCCAGCAGTGCAGGGTTGGTCAATGAAAAACTGTTTTTT.

This chain joins TRBV12-5 and TRBJ1-1; 9 bases match TRBD1. Germline CDR1 reads LGHNT; CDR2 reads FRNRAP. J gave up 3 bases and V 4 bases, and 9 bases lay outside the gene matches. This CDR3 contains 16 residues. Here the CDR3 reads CASGYGQGKGHTEAFF. CDR3 bases: TGTGCTAGTGGTTACGGACAGGGGAAAGGACACACTGAAGCTTTCTTT.

J is TRBJ2-7 and V is TRBV7-2; no definite D call. The J call may not be correct, given that the DNA end is closer to TRBJ2-5. Per germline, CDR1 SGHTA and CDR2 FQGNSA. This CDR3 spans 13 amino acids. The CDR3 here is CASSFGLLETQYF. Written as DNA, the CDR3 is TGTGCCAGCAGCTTTGGGCTCCTGGAGACCCAGTACTTC.

The V call is TRBV27, the J call TRBJ1-1; D unresolved. Germline CDR1 is MNHEY and CDR2 is SMNVEV (reference sequence). V gave up 4 bases and J gave up 5 bases, with 20 bases separating them. The CDR3 runs to 16 residues. The CDR3 spells CASSSIEPSGLTEAFF. CDR3 in DNA: TGTGCCAGCAGTTCAATAGAGCCGTCGGGGTTAACTGAAGCTTTCTTT.

This clonotype showed up many times. As DNA, the CDR3 is TGTGCCACCTACCGGGACTCCTACCCCTACGAGCAGTACTTC. It yields the protein CATYRDSYPYEQYF. V and J are TRBV6-5 and TRBJ2-7; D is perhaps TRBD2 (6 bases). The CDR3 loop spans 14 amino acids. The V end lost 10 bases, the J end lost 2 bases, and 18 bases lay between the germline ends. Germline CDR1 MNHEY, CDR2 SVGAGI.

The chain is built from TRBV12-3 or TRBV12-4 and TRBJ1-5; no clear D gene. Trimming removed 1 base at V and 0 bases at J, with 13 bases between. The CDR3 has 17 amino acids. CDR3 amino acids: CASSLGLGQHSNQPQHF. The CDR3 nucleotides are TGTGCCAGCAGTTTAGGATTAGGGCAGCATAGCAATCAGCCCCAGCATTTT.

This sequence joins TRBV7-2 and TRBJ2-7; TRBD2 matches at 7 bases. The CDR3 covers 15 residues. CDR1 is SGHTA and CDR2 is FQGNSA in the germline V gene. V lost 2 bases, J lost 6 bases, and 10 bases stayed unmatched. For the CDR3, the DNA is TGTGCCAGCAGCTTAATGGCGGGAGTGGGCCCCGAGCAGTACTTC. It is translated as CASSLMAGVGPEQYF.

This chain links TRBV3-1 with TRBJ1-6; TRBD1 matches at 7 bases. Germline V CDR1 and CDR2: LGHDT, YNNKEL (reference sequence). The CDR3 is 17 amino acids. Losses at the gene ends were 4 bases for V and 9 bases for J; bases not matched to a gene: 15. DNA for the CDR3: TGTGCCAGCAGCCGGCCGGGACAGCTCTCGAGTGCTTCACCCCTCCACTTT. Translation gives CASSRPGQLSSASPLHF.